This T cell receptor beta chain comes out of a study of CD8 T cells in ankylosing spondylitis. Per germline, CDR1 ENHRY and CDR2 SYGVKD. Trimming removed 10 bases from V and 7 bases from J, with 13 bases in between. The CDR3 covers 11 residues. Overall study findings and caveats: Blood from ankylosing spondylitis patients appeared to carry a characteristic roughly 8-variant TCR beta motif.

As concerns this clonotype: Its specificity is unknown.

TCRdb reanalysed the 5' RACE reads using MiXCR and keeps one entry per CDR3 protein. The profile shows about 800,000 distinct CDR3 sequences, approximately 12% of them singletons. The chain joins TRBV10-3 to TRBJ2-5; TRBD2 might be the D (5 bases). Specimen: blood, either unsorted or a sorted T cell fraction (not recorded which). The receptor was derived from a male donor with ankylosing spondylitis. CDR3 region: CATALGGTQYF. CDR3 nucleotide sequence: TGTGCCACAGCCCTCGGAGGGACCCAGTACTTC.